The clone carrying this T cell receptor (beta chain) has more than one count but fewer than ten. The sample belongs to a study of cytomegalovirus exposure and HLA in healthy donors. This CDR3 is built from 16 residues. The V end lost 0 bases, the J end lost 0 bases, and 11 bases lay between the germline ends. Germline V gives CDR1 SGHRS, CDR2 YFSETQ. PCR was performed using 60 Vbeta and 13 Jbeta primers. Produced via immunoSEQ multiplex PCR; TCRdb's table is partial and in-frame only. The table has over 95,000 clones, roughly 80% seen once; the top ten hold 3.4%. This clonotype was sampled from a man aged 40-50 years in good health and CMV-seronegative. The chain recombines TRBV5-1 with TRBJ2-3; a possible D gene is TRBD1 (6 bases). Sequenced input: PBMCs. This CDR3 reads CASSLDTGFSTDTQYF. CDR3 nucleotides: TGCGCCAGCAGCTTGGACACAGGGTTTAGCACAGATACGCAGTATTTT.